The clone carrying this TCR beta chain was counted between two and nine times. Antigen specificity is unknown. With 4 bases clipped from V and 2 bases from J, the junction kept 6 bases outside the gene matches. The CDR3 has 15 amino acids. Germline V lookup: CDR1 ENHRY, CDR2 SYGVKD. Expressed TCRB transcripts were sequenced, since all the RNA that had been isolated was reverse transcribed. Measured with immunoSEQ multiplex PCR; TCRdb has only the in-frame clones, and not every one. The sample lists tens of thousands of clones; roughly half were seen once. These data are taken from a study of beta chain features in type 1 diabetes. Study-level information: Over all samples combined, about 99,000,000 sorted cells were examined. Study results and caveats: When Type 1 diabetes patients were examined, their TCRB CDR3s proved moderately but significantly shorter in all four CD4+ subsets. The VDJ junctions of type 1 diabetes patients carried fewer insertions and more deletions.

Sequenced material: central memory CD4+ T cells from blood. This TCR derives from a man aged 30 to 39 with type 1 diabetes. The V and J genes are TRBV10-3 and TRBJ1-2; 8 bases line up with TRBD1. CDR3 loop: CAISGWTGMNYGYTF. CDR3 in DNA: TGTGCCATCAGTGGCTGGACAGGGATGAACTATGGCTACACCTTC.